This T cell receptor beta chain is from a study of blood T cell repertoires in COVID-19 (TCRdb year 2020). Notes on the research overall: Samples from collaborators originated in the United States, Italy and Spain and spanned both the acute and convalescent phases of COVID-19. Sample metadata almost always included a de-identified subject ID, COVID-19 status, age in years and sex. Samples came from the ongoing ImmuneRACE study (first 160 participants) plus 1,254 subjects from 6 global collaborators. The prospective study material was composed of cDNA or gDNA derived from T cells, B-cell-depleted T cells, or PBMCs. The repertoires were released in a freely available public database intended as a resource for research on the immune response to SARS-CoV-2. Deeply sampled blood TCRbeta repertoires from subjects exposed to, actively infected with, or recovered from COVID-19 were included in the dataset. Where HLA class I and class II types were available, the types were taken from metadata supplied by the sample provider, not from assay-based typing. Results and caveats for the whole study, not just this receptor: How much clinical and demographic metadata was included differed by source and by participant, and the metadata was provided uncurated.

TCRbeta CDR3 regions were amplified from genomic DNA using the immunoSEQ Assay, a bias-controlled multiplex PCR. Per the source publication's procedure: Nucleated cell counts per sample were estimated from amplification of reference gene primers within the assay. To quantify the absolute abundance of each unique TCRbeta CDR3 rearrangement, sequence reads were collapsed and filtered. Productive Simpson clonality was computed per sample as the square root of Simpson's diversity index over productive rearrangements. Sourced from immuneACCESS, this table was stored by TCRdb with only in-frame sequences that have V and J called. A share of the clones is absent; for the studies checked, an unresolved V gene accounts for under half, and the remainder has no known explanation. From that table come the V and J calls and clone size; the DNA was used to work out D and trimming. This sample gives 100,000 to 150,000 clones in total; roughly nine tenths of them show up just once. Just over 2% of the sample goes to the ten largest clones.

One collaborating source in Seattle enrolled patients while the patients were actively infected and followed the patients over time throughout the course of disease. Whole blood was collected in K2EDTA tubes by collaborating institutions according to the institutions' own protocols. Collaborator samples were shipped for TCRbeta analysis as frozen whole blood, isolated PBMCs, or DNA extracted from either sample type. The CDR3 contains 13 residues, cysteine and phenylalanine counted. Just CDR3 DNA is preserved here, 39 bases in frame from base 1. V and J are truncated by 6 bases and 6 bases respectively, leaving an intervening sequence of 12 bases. CDR1 MDHEN and CDR2 SYDVKM were looked up in the germline V gene. Comments on this clone: The antigen it recognizes is unknown. The input lacks base qualities; no much larger clone sits a single base away.

This receptor was taken from a man aged 45-65 years with COVID-19, enrolled during active disease. The rearrangement joined TRBV28 to TRBJ2-1; possibly the D gene is TRBD2, per 5 matching bases. Input material: peripheral blood. The CDR3 protein is CASRPGVANEQFF. The nucleotides read TGTGCCAGCAGACCCGGGGTAGCCAATGAGCAGTTCTTC.